Detailed here is one TCR beta chain. Its antigen is currently unknown. The CDR3 runs to 11 residues. Trimming removed 0 bases from V and 8 bases from J, with 4 bases in between. CDR1 is GTSNPN and CDR2 is SVGIG in the germline V gene (reference sequence). These data belong to a study of OX40 agonist ivuxolimab in advanced cancers. This table comes from immunoSEQ multiplex PCR, and its TCRdb copy is limited to in-frame clones, with some not included. In the table there are approximately 74,000 clones, 90% of which are singletons. General study points: No determination was made of the antigen specificity of the expanded peripheral T cells. The study found that CD8+ T cells averaged more expanded clones than CD4+.

The TCR was taken from an adult with an advanced solid tumor such as melanoma, head and neck, liver or kidney cancer. The input for sequencing was CD4+ or CD8+ T cells sorted from blood, taken in a trial of the OX40 agonist ivuxolimab. V and J are TRBV30 and TRBJ1-4; no reliable D call. In nucleotides, the CDR3 is TGTGCCTGGAGTGTGAGGGAAAAACTGTTTTTT. Its translation: CAWSVREKLFF.